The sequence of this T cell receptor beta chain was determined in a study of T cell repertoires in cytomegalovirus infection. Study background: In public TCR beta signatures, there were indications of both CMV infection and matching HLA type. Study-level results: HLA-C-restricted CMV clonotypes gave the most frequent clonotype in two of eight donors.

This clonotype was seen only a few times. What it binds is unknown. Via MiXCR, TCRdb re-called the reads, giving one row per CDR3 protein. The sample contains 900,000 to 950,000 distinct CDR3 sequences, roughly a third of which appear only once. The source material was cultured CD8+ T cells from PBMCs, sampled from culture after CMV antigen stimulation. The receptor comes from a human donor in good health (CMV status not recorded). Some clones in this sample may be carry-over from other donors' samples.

The CDR3 DNA reads TGTGCCAGCAGCTTAGGATGGGACAACAATCAGCCCCAGCATTTT. Amino acids: CASSLGWDNNQPQHF. This chain uses TRBV7-6 with TRBJ1-5; the D gene is possibly TRBD1 (6 bases). V was clipped by 1 base and J by 3 bases, with 10 bases between them. The CDR3 runs to 15 residues. Per germline, CDR1 SGHVS and CDR2 FNYEAQ.